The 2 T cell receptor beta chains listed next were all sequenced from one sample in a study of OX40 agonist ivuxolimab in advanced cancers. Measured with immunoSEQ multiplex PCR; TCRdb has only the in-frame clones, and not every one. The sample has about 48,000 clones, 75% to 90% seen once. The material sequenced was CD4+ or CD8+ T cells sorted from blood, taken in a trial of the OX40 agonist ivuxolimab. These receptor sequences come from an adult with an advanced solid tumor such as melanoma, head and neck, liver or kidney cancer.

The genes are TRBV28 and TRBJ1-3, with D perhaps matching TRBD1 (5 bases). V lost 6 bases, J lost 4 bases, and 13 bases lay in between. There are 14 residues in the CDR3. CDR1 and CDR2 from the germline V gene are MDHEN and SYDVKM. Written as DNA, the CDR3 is TGTGCCAGCAGACCCGCCCGGGACGGAAACACCATATATTTT. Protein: CASRPARDGNTIYF.

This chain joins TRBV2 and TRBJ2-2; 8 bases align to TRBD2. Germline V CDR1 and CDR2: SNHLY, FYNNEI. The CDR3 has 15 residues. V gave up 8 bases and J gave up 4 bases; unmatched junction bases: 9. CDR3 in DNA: TGTGCCAGCTCGATAGCGGGATTGAGCACCGGGGAGCTGTTTTTT. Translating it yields CASSIAGLSTGELFF.